Included here is one TCR beta chain sequence, with context. The CDR3 loop spans 16 amino acids. The sample originates from a study of blood T cell repertoires in COVID-19. Study summary: Samples of COVID-19 (acute and convalescent) were obtained from the United States, Italy and Spain. The cDNA or gDNA used as material had been derived from T cells, B-cell-depleted T cells, or PBMCs.

Per the study methods: From reference gene primer amplification, estimates of nucleated cell counts were derived. Sequenced by immunoSEQ multiplex PCR; TCRdb stores in-frame clones only, minus some. V, J and clone size derive from that table, while D and trimming were established from the DNA sequence. The data show about 220,000 clones, with roughly 84% seen just once and over 2.5% held by the top ten. The material sequenced was peripheral blood. The TCR originated in a woman aged 25 to 39 who had recovered from COVID-19. The rearrangement joins TRBV7-5 to TRBJ1-2; TRBD1, the D gene given by the table, was not confirmed from the DNA. TRBV7-5 is a recognized pseudogene. CDR3 amino acids: CARSLDPQGADYGYTF. The DNA of the CDR3 is TGTGCCAGAAGCTTGGACCCACAGGGAGCGGACTATGGCTACACCTTC.